Below, 20 T cell receptor beta chains from the same sample are listed, as sequenced in a study of tumor-infiltrating lymphocytes in primary liver carcinoma. A constant-region primer primed TCR beta cDNA synthesis from about 0.55 ug of total RNA. What produced the TCR beta libraries was three nested multiplex PCR rounds using slightly modified ARM-PCR. The opening two PCR rounds, around 9 cycles each, paired TRBV1-TRBV30 forward primers with a C-beta reverse primer. MiXCR, applied by TCRdb to the multiplex PCR reads, yields one record per CDR3 protein. The table shows roughly 330,000 distinct CDR3 sequences, with 65% occurring only once. The blood RNA (from unsorted whole blood) was obtained, and germline DNA was also extracted. The sequenced sample consisted of peripheral blood. These receptors were obtained from a man in his forties with primary liver carcinoma and hepatitis B virus infection.

In its sample, this clonotype was seen a few times. The chain couples TRBV5-1 to TRBJ1-3; no reliable D call. Deletions cut 6 bases from V and 0 bases from J, with 10 bases between. The CDR3 extends over 14 amino acids. Germline CDR1 and CDR2: SGHRS and YFSETQ. The CDR3 sequence: CASKETSSGNTIYF. In DNA form, the CDR3 reads TGCGCCAGCAAGGAGACCAGCTCTGGAAACACCATATATTTT.

On this clonotype: Given a much more abundant clone one base away, this may be a read error. The chain has TRBV29-1 and TRBJ2-1, with D hard to call. The CDR3 consists of 12 residues. Germline assignment: CDR1 SQVTM and CDR2 ANQGSEA. For the CDR3, the DNA is TGCAGCGTTGTCGTCTGGACCGATGAGCAGCTCTTC. Translation gives CSVVVWTDEQLF.

In this sample, this clonotype turned up once. The J gene is TRBJ1-1, the V gene TRBV11-1, with D possibly TRBD1 on 6 matching bases. The germline gives CDR1 SGHAT, CDR2 FQDESV (reference sequence). V lost 1 base, J lost 4 bases, and 10 bases lay in between. The CDR3 is 14 residues long. CDR3 residues: CASSLVGASTEAFF. CDR3 nucleotide sequence: TGTGCCAGCAGCTTAGTGGGGGCGAGCACTGAAGCTTTCTTT.

Comment on this clonotype: Mismatch with germline at one junction end may stem from a read error. V and J are TRBV11-2 and TRBJ2-2, with 7 bases matching TRBD2. The CDR3 has 16 amino acids. Per germline, CDR1 SGHAT and CDR2 FQNNGV. For the CDR3, the DNA is TGCGCCAGCAGCCTTACTAGCGTGAGTGGAACCGGGGAGCTGTTTTTT. Residues: CASSLTSVSGTGELFF.

V and J are TRBV9 and TRBJ2-4; perhaps D is TRBD1 or TRBD2 (6 bases each). The ends were cut back, 0 bases at V and 5 bases at J, with 18 bases in the middle. The CDR3 has 17 residues. Germline values: CDR1 SGDLS, CDR2 YYNGEE. CDR3 DNA: TGTGCCAGCAGCGTAGCTACCGGAGGGGGACACGAAAACATTCAGTACTTC. Its protein is CASSVATGGGHENIQYF.

Comment on this clonotype: Here the CDR3 omits its conserved ending phenylalanine or tryptophan, so a read error is the likely source. The DNA is omitted, as the CDR3 cannot be located on it reliably, and the CDR3 follows TCRdb's listing. The chain combines TRBV11-1 with TRBJ2-3; the table's D call, TRBD1, was not checked against the DNA. 15 amino acids form the CDR3, both terminal residues included. Germline V gene lookup returns CDR1 SGHAT and CDR2 FQDESV (reference sequence). The CDR3: CVSSEGGGLTDTQYI.

About this clonotype: A much larger clone differs from this one at a single base, so this may be a read error. V and J are TRBV6-1 and TRBJ2-1; 7 nucleotides align to TRBD1. This CDR3 region has 13 residues. Germline V gene lookup returns CDR1 MNHNS and CDR2 SASEGT. The CDR3 reads CTSRDRAVNEQFF. CDR3 sequence (DNA): TGTACCAGCAGAGACAGGGCGGTGAATGAGCAGTTCTTC.

The chain recombines TRBV11-3 with TRBJ2-1; tentative D call: TRBD2 (5 bases). V lost 4 bases to trimming and J lost 6 bases, with 13 bases between them. Per the germline V gene, CDR1 is SGHNT and CDR2 is YENEEA. The CDR3 length is 14 residues. CDR3 nucleotide sequence: TGTGCCAGCAGCTCATCTAGCAACCGCAATGAGCAGTTCTTC. Amino acid sequence: CASSSSSNRNEQFF.

This clonotype appeared many times. The chain employs TRBV11-3 and TRBJ2-1; TRBD2 agrees at 10 bases. CDR1 is SGHNT and CDR2 is YENEEA in the germline V gene. J was trimmed by 1 base and V by 0 bases; bases with no gene match: 6. This CDR3 has 18 amino acids. CDR3 coding DNA: TGTGCCAGCAGCTTAGACCTAGCGGGAGTGAGGTCCTACAATGAGCAGTTCTTC. The encoded protein is CASSLDLAGVRSYNEQFF.

As to this clonotype: In this CDR3 the conserved last residue, phenylalanine or tryptophan, is missing, so a read error is likely. The rearrangement links TRBV5-1 to TRBJ2-7, with D unclear. Germline-derived CDR1 and CDR2 are SGHRS and YFSETQ. This CDR3 has 14 residues. The V end was cut by 6 bases, the J end by 1 base, with 14 bases between. The CDR3 nucleotides are TGCGCCAGCAAACCAATGACGGAGTCCTACGAGCAGTACCTC. It translates to CASKPMTESYEQYL.

This clonotype was observed once. At one of its ends the junction is not consistent with the germline gene, which may arise from a read error. This chain connects TRBV11-1 to TRBJ1-1, with 7 bases fitting TRBD1. Per germline, CDR1 SGHAT and CDR2 FQDESV (reference sequence). The CDR3 has 14 amino acids. The CDR3 protein is CTSSLEGANTEAFF. The CDR3 DNA is TGTACCAGCAGCTTAGAGGGGGCGAACACTGAAGCTTTCTTT.

This chain connects TRBV6-6 to TRBJ2-1; TRBD2 matches at 11 bases. J gave up 0 bases and V 2 bases, and 18 bases lay outside the gene matches. The CDR3 has 22 residues. Germline values: CDR1 MNHNY, CDR2 SVGAGI (reference sequence). CDR3 in DNA: TGTGCCAGCAGTTACCTAGCGGGAGGTCCAAGTCACTTCCCTATCTCCTACAATGAGCAGTTCTTC. This sequence encodes CASSYLAGGPSHFPISYNEQFF.

The chain recombines TRBV4-1 with TRBJ2-7; the match to TRBD2 covers 14 bases. With 1 base clipped from V and 5 bases from J, the junction kept 13 bases outside the gene matches. The CDR3 covers 19 residues. Germline assignment: CDR1 MGHRA and CDR2 YSYEKL. CDR3 loop: CASSQVSWGTSGSTHEQYF. As DNA, the CDR3 is TGCGCCAGCAGCCAAGTTTCTTGGGGGACTAGCGGGAGTACCCACGAGCAGTACTTC.

This clonotype has only one observation. The chain links TRBV4-1 to TRBJ2-1; possibly TRBD1 for D (5 bases). V was trimmed by 2 bases and J by 6 bases, leaving 14 bases between them. Germline CDR1 is MGHRA and CDR2 is YSYEKL. CDR3 size: 15 residues. The CDR3 DNA reads as TGCGCCAGCAGCCAATTAAGGGGCGCAGGCAATGAGCAGTTCTTC. Its translation: CASSQLRGAGNEQFF.

On this clonotype itself: A read error is possible here, since a much larger clone lies one base away. The chain uses TRBV6-5 and TRBJ2-7; D gene uncertain. The germline gives CDR1 MNHEY, CDR2 SVGAGI. This CDR3 is built from 13 residues. The CDR3 bases are TGTACCAGCAGTTACACACAGTCCTACGAGCAGTACTTC. It codes for CTSSYTQSYEQYF.

The genes are TRBV6-1 and TRBJ2-2; D is perhaps TRBD1 (6 bases). V dropped 4 bases and J dropped 6 bases, with 15 bases sitting between them. Germline CDR1 reads MNHNS; CDR2 reads SASEGT. The CDR3 runs to 15 residues. CDR3 bases: TGTGCCAGCAGTGCCCGACGGGACAAGTCCGGGGAGCTGTTTTTT. As protein: CASSARRDKSGELFF.

As for this clonotype: Since the CDR3 does not end with the conserved phenylalanine or tryptophan, this likely comes from a read error. J is TRBJ2-7 and V is TRBV11-3, with D unclear. TRBJ2-1 explains the end of the DNA better; the J call may be wrong. CDR1 is SGHNT, CDR2 YENEEA, per germline. The CDR3 spans 12 residues. The chain's CDR3 is CDSSLWRKEQFI. The CDR3 bases are TGTGACAGCAGCTTATGGCGAAAGGAGCAGTTCATC.

This clonotype was detected only a few times. CDR3 DNA sequence: TGTGCCAGCAGCCGTCTGGGACAGCCGTACCAAGAGACCCAGTACTTC. Its protein product is CASSRLGQPYQETQYF. The chain is built from TRBV5-6 and TRBJ2-5, with 7 positions matching TRBD1. J gave up 0 bases and V 4 bases, and 9 bases lay outside the gene matches. The CDR3 has 16 amino acids. Looked up from germline, CDR1 is SGHDT and CDR2 is YYEEEE.

Worth noting for this clonotype: Sequence at one end of the junction differs from germline and may be a read error. V usage is TRBV11-2 and J usage is TRBJ2-7, with D perhaps TRBD1 (5 bases). In germline, CDR1 is SGHAT, CDR2 FQNNGV. The CDR3 is 14 residues long. CDR3: CASSLGQGNYGQYF. In DNA form, the CDR3 reads TGTGCCAGCAGCCTAGGGCAGGGTAACTACGGGCAGTACTTC.

As to this clonotype: Since a much larger clone is just one base distant, this may be a read error. V and J are TRBV12-3 or TRBV12-4 and TRBJ1-1; D call uncertain. The CDR3 runs 12 residues. The CDR3 loop is CADNRVNAEAFF. CDR3 nucleotides: TGTGCCGACAATAGGGTGAACGCTGAAGCTTTCTTT.